This T cell receptor beta chain stems from a study of shared clonotypes between healthy human individuals (TCRdb year 2020). General notes on the study: A couple of women and a few men aged 18 to 49 years were included in the cohort. Per donor, three plates each were used for CD4 naive and CD4 memory, two for CD8 naive, and one for CD8 memory. To estimate repertoire size and how much clonotype sharing occurs between individuals, the study deeply sequenced the blood TCR repertoires of about five healthy adults. To increase sequencing depth and limit assay-specific biases, TCR repertoire library preparation and sequencing were carried out by different laboratories using diverse techniques. Per donor, leukapheresis produced somewhere between about 0.9 and 9.5 billion PBMCs.

The paper's findings and limits, for the study overall: Sampling was restricted to blood, and TCR repertoires in tissue are likely to differ from TCR repertoires in blood. Incomplete sequencing was indicated by rarefaction of sorted-subset datasets, despite the large sequencing depth. Compared with non-shared clonotypes, clonotypes shared by all four sorted-subset donors had higher generation probabilities. Because the study included only a small number of donors, the genetic and exposure-history diversity represented was limited. Sharing across a handful of donors was observed for around 5% of naive CD4, less than 4% of naive CD8, 2% to 2.5% of memory CD4, and 0.4% of memory CD8 clonotypes. Naive subsets generally had larger estimated clonotype richness than memory subsets did. Pairwise subsampling indicated that sequencing depth was expected to affect the degree of clonotype sharing among donors.

Healthy HIV-negative adults with no recently reported acute infections or vaccinations were included as donors. Every donor was a Caucasian adult residing in Nashville, Tennessee, USA. CD4+ T cells were enriched through magnetic negative selection, after which naive cells were positively selected on CD45RA and the remaining negative fraction served as the memory subset. Blood was obtained by leukapheresis, after which PBMCs were separated by Ficoll-Histopaque density gradient centrifugation and cryopreserved in liquid nitrogen vapor phase. Analytical flow cytometry was used to check the purity and quantity of each magnetically sorted T cell population. From each sorted fraction, genomic DNA was isolated and quantified by UV absorbance on a Nanodrop 2000c. Using the deep immunoSEQ assay, TCR CDR3 regions were amplified from genomic DNA by multiplex PCR. Extracted genomic DNA from each cell subset was distributed evenly across all wells of several immunoSEQ 96-well plates, and each plate was treated as a replicate. Each replicate PCR for sorted subsets received about 220 ng genomic DNA, equal to roughly 30,000 T cell genomes. Purified libraries were measured with a Qubit 3.0 fluorometer, size-checked on a Bioanalyzer 2100, and measured again with the KAPA Library Quantification kit. Every immunoSEQ 96-well plate was sequenced on a separate single-read 150-cycle Illumina NextSeq 550 flow cell. In the authors' own workflow: Because the immunoSEQ output held only junctional sequences and lacked quality scores, the filtering could not match the filtering applied to full-length reads. Sequences were annotated with PyIR, a Python wrapper for IgBLAST v1.9, and V/J genes and CDR3 were assigned using IMGT germline references. Reads were removed for weak V/J assignments (E-value above 1e-6), missing CDR3, stop codons, out-of-frame junctions, or ambiguous translated residues. A V3J clonotype was defined by an identical inferred V gene, J gene, and CDR3 amino acid sequence. Percentage overlap between repertoires was calculated by dividing the number of shared unique clonotypes by the size of the smaller repertoire. Three approaches were used to assess repertoire richness: RTK rarefaction, the Chao1 estimator, and Recon v2.1 estimates of unobserved clonotypes. Generation probabilities for all TCRbeta clonotypes obtained by the gDNA method from four donors were computed using OLGA. What TCRdb holds here is the immuneACCESS table cut down to in-frame rearrangements. Part of the clones is not present; checked against another copy, under half of the missing clones reflect an unresolved V gene, and the others are unexplained. D and trimming come from the DNA, and the V and J calls and clone size come from that table. For this sample there are over 1.4 million clones; around 97% appear just once. In total, the top ten clones hold approximately 1% of the sample.

With respect to this clone: It lacks a known antigen. No quality values exist for individual bases; no much larger clone is one base distant.

Sequencing was done on a sample of naive CD4+ T cells sorted from blood. The sample's cell subset or site label is to be understood as: CD45RA+ positively selected. The sequence was obtained from a man aged 30-40 years in good health.

The CDR3 protein: CASRREGTYNEQFF. The DNA sequence reads TGCGCCAGCAGAAGAGAGGGGACCTACAATGAGCAGTTCTTC. The rearranged segments are TRBV5-1 and TRBJ2-1; the D region may be TRBD1 or TRBD2, each matching 5 bases equally. According to the germline V gene, CDR1 reads SGHRS and CDR2 reads YFSETQ. V loses 5 bases of germline sequence and J loses 2 bases, and the interval between the two ends is 11 bases. The cysteine opens and the phenylalanine closes a CDR3 of 14 amino acids. This entry keeps only the CDR3 DNA: 42 bases, framed from base 1.